These 27 T cell receptor beta chains came from one sample sequenced in a study of control samples from healthy donors and cancer patients. Only in-frame clones appear in the TCRdb table, and some are missing; sequencing was by immunoSEQ multiplex PCR. The sample shows some 130,000 clones, over 85% of them seen only once. The sample taken for sequencing was PBMCs. Source of these receptors: a man aged 50-60 years with head and neck cancer.

The genes are TRBV5-5 and TRBJ1-6, with D possibly matching TRBD1 (6 bases). CDR1 SGHKS and CDR2 YYEKEE come from the germline V gene (reference sequence). CDR3 length equals 15 residues. Trimming took off 4 bases at V and 6 bases at J, with 14 bases between the two ends. DNA for the CDR3: TGTGCCAGCAGCATACCGGACAGCGTTAATTCACCCCTCCACTTT. It translates to CASSIPDSVNSPLHF. Using reference TRBV5-5 and TRBJ1-6 for the parts outside the CDR3, the full variable domain is DAGVTQSPTHLIKTRGQQVTLRCSPISGHKSVSWYQQVLGQGPQFIFQYYEKEERGRGNFPDRFSARQFPNYSSELNVNALLLGDSALYLCASSIPDSVNSPLHFGNGTRLTVT.

The chain employs TRBV7-9 and TRBJ1-1; 9 bases map to TRBD1. The CDR3 covers 13 residues. Trimming took 10 bases from V and 5 from J; bases not matched to a gene: 8. Germline V gene lookup returns CDR1 SEHNR and CDR2 FQNEAQ (reference sequence). The CDR3 reads CATTTGGSTEAFF. In DNA, the CDR3 is TGTGCCACAACGACAGGGGGTAGTACTGAAGCTTTCTTT.

The chain carries TRBV6-1 and TRBJ1-1; 8 bases align to TRBD1. With 3 bases clipped from V and 4 bases from J, the junction kept 13 bases outside the gene matches. The CDR3 is 17 amino acids. Germline lookup yields CDR1 MNHNS and CDR2 SASEGT. CDR3 DNA: TGTGCCAGCAGTGACCAAGGACAGGGCCCCTTGGGCACTGAAGCTTTCTTT. This encodes CASSDQGQGPLGTEAFF.

The chain links TRBV6-4 to TRBJ2-3; a possible D gene is TRBD1 (6 bases). The CDR3 covers 16 residues. CDR1 is MRHNA, CDR2 SNTAGT, per germline. The germline V and J ends were trimmed by 4 bases and 0 bases, with 14 bases remaining between them. CDR3 sequence reads: CASSVQQGSSTDTQYF. The CDR3 DNA follows: TGTGCCAGCAGTGTCCAACAGGGTTCTAGCACAGATACGCAGTATTTT.

The V call is TRBV30, the J call TRBJ1-6; 10 bases match TRBD1. V lost 4 bases, J lost 2 bases, and 5 bases stayed unmatched. The CDR3 runs to 16 residues. CDR1 and CDR2 from the germline V gene are GTSNPN and SVGIG (reference sequence). CDR3 sequence reads: CAWNRQGATYNSPLHF. CDR3 sequence (DNA): TGTGCCTGGAATCGACAGGGGGCGACCTATAATTCACCCCTCCACTTT.

The rearrangement joins TRBV30 to TRBJ2-7; TRBD1 matches 11 bases. In germline, CDR1 is GTSNPN, CDR2 SVGIG (reference sequence). V shed 0 bases, J shed 5 bases, and the junction held 3 bases outside the gene matches. CDR3 size: 14 residues. Here the CDR3 reads CAWSVRGQGDEQYF. CDR3 sequence (DNA): TGTGCCTGGAGTGTACGGGGACAGGGGGACGAGCAGTACTTC.

V is TRBV10-3 and J is TRBJ1-2; possibly TRBD1 for D (6 bases). In germline, CDR1 is ENHRY, CDR2 SYGVKD. Trimming left V 2 bases short and J 0 bases short, with 13 bases between. This CDR3 is built from 16 residues. The CDR3 sequence is CAISEGLTGTNYGYTF. CDR3 nucleotide sequence: TGTGCCATCAGTGAGGGGTTGACAGGAACTAACTATGGCTACACCTTC.

This clone was observed a single time. The chain couples TRBV3-1 (or the pseudogene TRBV3-2) to TRBJ1-1, with D unclear. Germline CDR1 is LGHDT and CDR2 is YNNKEL (reference sequence). Between the trimmed V and J ends, which lost 1 base and 4 bases, there was a span of 13 bases. This CDR3 contains 15 residues. As DNA, the CDR3 is TGTGCCAGCAGCCAAGCGGGCCTCCGGGGCACTGAAGCTTTCTTT. The encoded protein is CASSQAGLRGTEAFF.

The V call is TRBV4-2, the J call TRBJ1-2; perhaps TRBD1 as D (5 bases). Germline values: CDR1 LGHNA, CDR2 YNFKEQ. The CDR3 sequence is 17 residues long. Deletions cut 0 bases from V and 4 bases from J, with 18 bases between. CDR3 loop: CASSQDSSPNGAYGYTF. CDR3 nucleotide sequence: TGTGCCAGCAGCCAAGACTCTAGTCCCAACGGGGCCTATGGCTACACCTTC.

The V gene is TRBV5-1, the J gene TRBJ2-3, with 8 bases that match TRBD2. The V and J ends lost 4 bases and 0 bases, in that order; junction bases with no gene match: 4. Germline V gene sequence: CDR1 SGHRS, CDR2 YFSETQ. The CDR3 is 15 residues long. The CDR3 spells CASSGRGGSTDTQYF. Here the CDR3 DNA reads TGCGCCAGCAGCGGACGGGGGGGCAGCACAGATACGCAGTATTTT.

This clone came up once. The V and J genes are TRBV5-4 and TRBJ2-7; D perhaps matches TRBD1 (6 bases). The CDR3 totals 13 residues. Trimming took 0 bases from V and 4 from J, leaving 8 bases between them. Germline assignment: CDR1 SGHNT and CDR2 YYREEE (reference sequence). CDR3 DNA: TGTGCCAGCAGCTTGGACACAGGGTACGAGCAGTACTTC. Translating gives CASSLDTGYEQYF.

V is TRBV11-2 and J is TRBJ2-5; D perhaps matches TRBD1 (6 bases). This CDR3 comprises 14 residues. V gave up 5 bases and J gave up 5 bases, with 15 bases separating them. Germline-derived CDR1 and CDR2 are SGHAT and FQNNGV. For the CDR3, the DNA is TGTGCCAGCAGCCCGCAGGGGATCCAGGAGACCCAGTACTTC. This codes for CASSPQGIQETQYF.

This sequence joins TRBV5-1 and TRBJ2-2, with 8 nucleotides matching TRBD1. Germline V lookup: CDR1 SGHRS, CDR2 YFSETQ. V lost 0 bases and J lost 6; bases outside the gene matches: 1. The CDR3 is 14 residues long. The CDR3 region is CASSLATGAGELFF. The CDR3 DNA reads TGCGCCAGCAGCTTGGCGACAGGGGCCGGGGAGCTGTTTTTT.

The chain recombines TRBV18 with TRBJ1-2; D may be TRBD1 (5 bases). Germline V gene data show CDR1 as KGHSH and CDR2 as LQKENI. The CDR3 contains 14 residues. The V and J ends lost 4 bases and 9 bases respectively, with 18 bases between them. The CDR3 coding sequence is TGTGCCAGCTCACAAAATTCAGGGCGACAGAGCTACACCTTC. Its translation is CASSQNSGRQSYTF.

The chain carries TRBV7-9 and TRBJ2-1, with 10 bases lining up with TRBD2. The CDR3 has 16 residues. CDR1 SEHNR and CDR2 FQNEAQ come from the germline V gene (reference sequence). The V and J ends lost 5 bases and 8 bases, in that order; junction bases with no gene match: 12. CDR3 sequence reads: CASSLTLAGGTDEQFF. The DNA of the CDR3 is TGTGCCAGCAGCCTGACTTTAGCGGGGGGTACCGATGAGCAGTTCTTC.

V and J are TRBV7-6 and TRBJ2-2; the match to TRBD1 covers 7 bases. This CDR3 contains 15 residues. CDR1 SGHVS and CDR2 FNYEAQ come from the germline V gene. The V segment lost 3 bases and the J segment 5 bases; nucleotides outside the gene matches: 6. The CDR3 nucleotides are TGTGCCAGCAGCTTTAGAGACAGGGTGACCGGGGAGCTGTTTTTT. Residues: CASSFRDRVTGELFF.

V usage is TRBV2 and J usage is TRBJ1-2, with TRBD1 identical over 9 bases. This CDR3 spans 14 amino acids. Germline V lookup: CDR1 SNHLY, CDR2 FYNNEI. With V trimmed by 6 bases and J by 5 bases, 7 bases remained unmatched. CDR3 sequence: CASRETGGVYGYTF. The CDR3 nucleotides are TGTGCCAGCAGGGAGACAGGGGGGGTTTATGGCTACACCTTC.

The chain has TRBV23-1 and TRBJ1-2, with 8 bases fitting TRBD1. TRBV23-1 qualifies as an ORF whose function is uncertain. This CDR3 spans 19 amino acids. With 0 bases clipped from V and 0 bases from J, the junction kept 12 bases outside the gene matches. The CDR3 DNA sequence: TGCGCCAGCAGTCAATCGGGCCAGGCAGGGGGCCCAGCTAACTATGGCTACACCTTC. Amino acids: CASSQSGQAGGPANYGYTF.

The rearrangement uses TRBV9 and TRBJ1-1, with a tentative D call TRBD1 (5 bases). The V gene lost 2 bases and the J gene lost 7 bases, with 15 bases spanning the gap. From germline, CDR1 is SGDLS and CDR2 YYNGEE. CDR3 size: 14 residues. Here the CDR3 DNA reads TGTGCCAGCAGCGTCTCTTTCCGGGGGGATGAAGCTTTCTTT. Translation gives CASSVSFRGDEAFF.

There are a few counts of this clone. The rearrangement uses TRBV10-3 and TRBJ1-5; tentatively, D is TRBD1 (5 bases). The CDR3 runs to 13 residues. From germline, CDR1 is ENHRY and CDR2 SYGVKD. Trimming pared 5 bases from V and 7 bases from J, leaving 12 bases between. The chain's CDR3 is CAISNGGGQPQHF. CDR3 nucleotide sequence: TGTGCCATCAGTAACGGGGGAGGCCAGCCCCAGCATTTT.

The chain carries TRBV7-8 and TRBJ1-1; D not resolved. This CDR3 spans 15 amino acids. Germline CDR1 is SGHVS and CDR2 is FQNEAQ. V was shortened by 3 bases and J by 1 base, with 12 bases between the two germline ends. This CDR3 reads CASSLRVPPNTEAFF. CDR3 DNA: TGTGCCAGCAGCTTGAGGGTCCCTCCGAACACTGAAGCTTTCTTT.

The V gene is TRBV5-1, the J gene TRBJ2-1; 7 bases line up with TRBD1. The V and J ends lost 3 bases and 4 bases, in that order; junction bases with no gene match: 7. This CDR3 is 15 amino acids long. CDR1 and CDR2 from the germline V gene are SGHRS and YFSETQ. CDR3 in amino acids: CASSYPTGYYNEQFF. For the CDR3, the DNA is TGCGCCAGCAGCTATCCGACAGGGTATTACAATGAGCAGTTCTTC. The entire variable domain, with the rest obtained from reference TRBV5-1 and TRBJ2-1, is as follows: KAGVTQTPRYLIKTRGQQVTLSCSPISGHRSVSWYQQTPGQGLQFLFEYFSETQRNKGNFPGRFSGRQFSNSRSEMNVSTLELGDSALYLCASSYPTGYYNEQFFGPGTRLTVL.

V and J are TRBV29-1 and TRBJ2-1; D call uncertain. Per germline, CDR1 SQVTM and CDR2 ANQGSEA. The CDR3 is made up of 11 amino acids. The germline V and J ends were trimmed by 7 bases and 7 bases, with 11 bases remaining between them. The CDR3 spells CSAEAVNEQFF. The DNA for the CDR3 is TGCAGCGCCGAAGCTGTGAATGAGCAGTTCTTC.

Written as DNA, the CDR3 is TGCGCCAGCAGCCCGACTTGGACAGGGGGTAGCTCCTACGAGCAGTACTTC. Translating it yields CASSPTWTGGSSYEQYF. The gene calls are TRBV4-1 and TRBJ2-7; 10 bases match TRBD1. The CDR3 is 17 residues long. Trimming took 4 bases from V and 0 from J; bases not matched to a gene: 9. CDR1 MGHRA and CDR2 YSYEKL come from the germline V gene.

J is TRBJ1-3 and V is TRBV7-9; D not resolved. Germline V CDR1 and CDR2: SEHNR, FQNEAQ (reference sequence). Trimming removed 2 bases from V and 4 bases from J, with 9 bases in between. CDR3 length: 14 residues. The CDR3 sequence is CASSLLGSGNTIYF. For the CDR3, the DNA is TGTGCCAGCAGCTTACTTGGTTCCGGAAACACCATATATTTT.

This chain joins TRBV12-3 or TRBV12-4 and TRBJ2-3, with D unclear. Between the trimmed V and J ends, which lost 1 base and 4 bases, there was a span of 3 bases. There are 12 residues in the CDR3. CDR3 in amino acids: CASSLGADTQYF. CDR3 nucleotide sequence: TGTGCCAGCAGTTTAGGGGCAGATACGCAGTATTTT.

V usage is TRBV5-1 and J usage is TRBJ1-4; D uncertain. V lost 5 bases, J lost 7 bases, and 15 bases lay in between. The germline V gene encodes CDR1 SGHRS and CDR2 YFSETQ. The CDR3 is 14 amino acids. The CDR3 loop is CASRMAGTIEKLFF. The DNA for the CDR3 is TGCGCCAGCAGGATGGCAGGAACGATTGAAAAACTGTTTTTT.